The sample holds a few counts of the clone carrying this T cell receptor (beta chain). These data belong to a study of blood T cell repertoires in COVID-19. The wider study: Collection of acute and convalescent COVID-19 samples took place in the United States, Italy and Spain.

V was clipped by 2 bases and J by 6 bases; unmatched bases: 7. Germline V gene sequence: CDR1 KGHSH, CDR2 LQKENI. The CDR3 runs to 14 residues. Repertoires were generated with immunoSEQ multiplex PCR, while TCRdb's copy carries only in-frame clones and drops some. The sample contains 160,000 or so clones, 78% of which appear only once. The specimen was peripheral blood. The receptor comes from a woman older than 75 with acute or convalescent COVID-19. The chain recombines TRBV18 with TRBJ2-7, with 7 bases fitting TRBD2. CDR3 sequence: CASSPSWEGAEQYF. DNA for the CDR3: TGTGCCAGCTCACCAAGCTGGGAGGGAGCCGAGCAGTACTTC.